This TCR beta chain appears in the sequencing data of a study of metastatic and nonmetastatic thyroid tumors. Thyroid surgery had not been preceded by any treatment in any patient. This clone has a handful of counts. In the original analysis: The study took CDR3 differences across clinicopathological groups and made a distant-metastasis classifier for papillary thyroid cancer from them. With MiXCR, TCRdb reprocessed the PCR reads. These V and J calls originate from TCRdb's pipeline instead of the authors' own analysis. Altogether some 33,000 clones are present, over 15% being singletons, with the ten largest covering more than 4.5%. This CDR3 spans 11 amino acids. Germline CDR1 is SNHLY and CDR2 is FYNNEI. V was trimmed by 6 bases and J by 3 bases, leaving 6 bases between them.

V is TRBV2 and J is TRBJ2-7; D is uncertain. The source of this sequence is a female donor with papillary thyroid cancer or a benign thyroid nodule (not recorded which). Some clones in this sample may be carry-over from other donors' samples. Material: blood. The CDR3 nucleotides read TGTGCCAGCAGCCAAGGCTACGAGCAGTACGTC. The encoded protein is CASSQGYEQYV.